The table lists the clone carrying this T cell receptor (beta chain) with a few counts. Antigen: not known. Time point indicated: patch test 3, about 24 weeks after DPC sensitization. Treatment given: therapeutic diphenylcyclopropenone sensitization with weekly scalp DPC. Blood was collected ahead of every patch test applied. The data belong to a study of human T cells and chemical hapten exposure. V lost 2 bases and J lost 2, with 11 bases in between. The CDR3 has 14 residues. The germline gives CDR1 SGDLS, CDR2 YYNGEE. For the library, individual cDNA molecules each received unique molecular identifiers. As originally analysed: Samples had a median of around 91,000 TCRs, ranging about 20,000 to 700,000. TCRdb called the RACE reads again in MiXCR, with one record for every CDR3 protein. Here the V and J calls rest on TCRdb's processing, not on the authors' analysis. This sample has more than 150,000 distinct CDR3 sequences, with approximately 26% found just once.

Notes on the study in general: Alopecia affecting every donor means their immune response may not match healthy people's.

This rearrangement joins TRBV9 to TRBJ2-7, with D maybe TRBD1 (7 bases). This specimen was whole blood, taken in connection with sensitization to the hapten diphenylcyclopropenone (DPC). This TCR was recovered from a woman in her thirties or forties with alopecia areata. Some clones in this sample may be carry-over from other donors' samples. CDR3 in amino acids: CASSVAGGTYEQYF. Written as DNA, the CDR3 is TGTGCCAGCAGCGTGGCAGGGGGGACCTACGAGCAGTACTTC.